Each of the 21 T cell receptor beta chains below was sequenced from the same sample in a study of blood T cell repertoires in COVID-19. Repertoires were generated with immunoSEQ multiplex PCR, while TCRdb's copy carries only in-frame clones and drops some. The sample carries approximately 93,000 clones, about 77% recorded once. The material sequenced was peripheral blood. These receptors came from a woman at least 80 years old with acute or convalescent COVID-19.

This chain connects TRBV5-1 to TRBJ2-1; a weak D match, TRBD2 (5 bases). With 0 bases removed from V and 8 bases from J, the gap between germline ends came to 12 bases. Germline assignment: CDR1 SGHRS and CDR2 YFSETQ. The CDR3 extends over 14 amino acids. This CDR3 reads CASSLAPGGDEQFF. CDR3 nucleotides: TGCGCCAGCAGCTTGGCCCCAGGAGGTGATGAGCAGTTCTTC.

The gene calls are TRBV6-6 and TRBJ2-1; D gene uncertain. V lost 6 bases to trimming and J lost 0 bases, with 15 bases between them. The germline CDR1 and CDR2 sequences are MNHNY and SVGAGI (reference sequence). CDR3 length: 16 residues. CDR3 residues: CASRPRGLGSYNEQFF. The CDR3 region has the DNA TGTGCCAGCAGACCTCGAGGTCTTGGCTCCTACAATGAGCAGTTCTTC.

V and J are TRBV19 and TRBJ2-1; D might be TRBD2 (5 bases). Germline values: CDR1 LNHDA, CDR2 SQIVND (reference sequence). This CDR3 is 16 amino acids long. V gave up 5 bases and J gave up 1 base, with 15 bases separating them. CDR3 nucleotide sequence: TGTGCCAGTAGTGTTCGGCTAGCTGATTCCTACAATGAGCAGTTCTTC. Its translation: CASSVRLADSYNEQFF.

The CDR3 DNA follows: TGTGCCAGCAGTTTCGTCACAGGAGCCTACAATGAGCAGTTCTTC. Its protein product is CASSFVTGAYNEQFF. This chain joins TRBV27 and TRBJ2-1, with D possibly being TRBD1 (5 bases). This CDR3 has 15 residues. Trimming stripped 3 bases from V and 2 bases from J, with 11 bases between. Germline-derived CDR1 and CDR2 are MNHEY and SMNVEV (reference sequence).

The V and J genes are TRBV27 and TRBJ1-2; no reliable D call. The CDR3 spans 14 residues. Between the trimmed V and J ends, which lost 5 bases and 5 bases, there was a span of 15 bases. CDR1 is MNHEY and CDR2 is SMNVEV in the germline V gene (reference sequence). CDR3 sequence reads: CASSAGRYLYGYTF. The CDR3 DNA reads TGTGCCAGCAGTGCGGGTCGCTACCTGTATGGCTACACCTTC.

This clone was picked up many times. The chain combines TRBV4-1 with TRBJ2-2, with no clear D. V gave up 4 bases and J gave up 4 bases, with 13 bases separating them. In germline, CDR1 is MGHRA, CDR2 YSYEKL. The CDR3 extends over 15 amino acids. The CDR3 here is CASSPIGRTTGELFF. CDR3 nucleotides: TGCGCCAGCAGCCCCATTGGGCGAACCACCGGGGAGCTGTTTTTT.

This clone was seen just once. V gene TRBV10-1 combines with J gene TRBJ2-6, with TRBD1 identical over 9 bases. The V segment lost 7 bases and the J segment 2 bases; nucleotides outside the gene matches: 12. This CDR3 is 18 amino acids long. In germline, CDR1 is WNHNN, CDR2 SYGVQD (reference sequence). CDR3 sequence: CASTRRGQGKAGANVLTF. CDR3 DNA: TGCGCCAGCACCCGACGGGGACAGGGTAAAGCTGGGGCCAACGTCCTGACTTTC.

The chain recombines TRBV6-1 with TRBJ1-2, with D hard to call. Germline lookup yields CDR1 MNHNS and CDR2 SASEGT. The CDR3 loop spans 12 amino acids. V was clipped by 3 bases and J by 4 bases, with 6 bases between them. The CDR3 loop is CASSENSYGYTF. The CDR3 bases are TGTGCCAGCAGTGAGAACAGCTATGGCTACACCTTC.

This chain uses TRBV6-5 with TRBJ2-1; D is unclear. The length of the CDR3 is 14 residues. Germline values: CDR1 MNHEY, CDR2 SVGAGI. V gave up 0 bases and J gave up 5 bases, with 8 bases separating them. This chain's CDR3 is CASSYSRRDNEQFF. The CDR3 DNA is TGTGCCAGCAGTTACTCGCGTCGGGACAATGAGCAGTTCTTC.

The chain has TRBV3-1 (or the pseudogene TRBV3-2) and TRBJ1-2; D perhaps matches TRBD1 (5 bases). The CDR3 extends over 15 amino acids. Germline lookup yields CDR1 LGHDT and CDR2 YNNKEL (reference sequence). V was cut by 3 bases and J by 0 bases, with 11 bases left in between. The CDR3 loop reads CASSHRGVANYGYTF. CDR3 DNA: TGTGCCAGCAGCCATCGGGGGGTAGCTAACTATGGCTACACCTTC.

In DNA form, the CDR3 reads TGTGCCAGCAGACCACAGGGTGGTAACTACAATGAGCAGTTCTTC. The encoded protein is CASRPQGGNYNEQFF. The V and J genes are TRBV9 and TRBJ2-1, with D perhaps matching TRBD1 (6 bases). This CDR3 has 15 amino acids. Germline V gives CDR1 SGDLS, CDR2 YYNGEE. Trimming stripped 5 bases from V and 3 bases from J, with 15 bases between.

The gene calls are TRBV28 and TRBJ1-2, with TRBD1 as a possible D gene (6 bases). This CDR3 has 15 amino acids. The ends were cut back, 4 bases at V and 4 bases at J, with 16 bases in the middle. Germline CDR1 MDHEN, CDR2 SYDVKM. The CDR3 nucleotides are TGTGCCAGCAGTTCGGCCGGGGGCGGGAGCTATGGCTACACCTTC. Encoded protein: CASSSAGGGSYGYTF.

J is TRBJ1-1 and V is TRBV7-2, with D perhaps TRBD1 (5 bases). Germline CDR1 and CDR2: SGHTA and FQGNSA. This CDR3 comprises 13 residues. V lost 6 bases and J lost 1, with 9 bases in between. CDR3 loop: CASRAGPNTEAFF. Written as DNA, the CDR3 is TGTGCCAGCAGAGCGGGGCCGAACACTGAAGCTTTCTTT.

The chain is built from TRBV28 and TRBJ1-2; 7 bases match TRBD1. V trimming: 6 bases; J trimming: 2 bases; junction bases outside the gene matches: 3. Germline CDR1 MDHEN, CDR2 SYDVKM. The CDR3 is made up of 13 amino acids. The CDR3 loop is CASRGTANYGYTF. In DNA form, the CDR3 reads TGTGCCAGCAGAGGGACAGCGAACTATGGCTACACCTTC.

The J gene is TRBJ1-2, the V gene TRBV6-5; TRBD1 might be the D (6 bases). Per germline, CDR1 MNHEY and CDR2 SVGAGI. The CDR3 is 13 residues long. V shed 5 bases and J shed 7 bases, with 14 bases lying between them. In nucleotides, the CDR3 is TGTGCCAGCAGTCCGGACAGCTATCGTGGCTACACCTTC. Amino acid sequence: CASSPDSYRGYTF.

The chain links TRBV25-1 to TRBJ1-2; weak D call: TRBD1 (6 bases). V lost 2 bases to trimming and J lost 4 bases, with 14 bases between them. The germline V gene encodes CDR1 MGHDK and CDR2 SYGVNS. This CDR3 contains 15 residues. In DNA, the CDR3 is TGTGCCAGCAGTGAACTAGGGGGGGAAAGCTATGGCTACACCTTC. Its translation is CASSELGGESYGYTF.

CDR3 loop: CSARRDREHF. CDR3 sequence (DNA): TGCAGTGCTAGAAGGGACAGGGAGCATTTT. J is TRBJ1-5 and V is TRBV20-1; 9 nucleotides agree with TRBD1. The CDR3 runs 10 residues. Germline V gene lookup returns CDR1 DFQATT and CDR2 SNEGSKA (reference sequence). Unmatched junction bases numbered 1, after V lost 2 bases and J lost 14 bases.

V is TRBV28 and J is TRBJ2-5, with a tentative D call TRBD2 (6 bases). V dropped 4 bases and J dropped 1 base, with 10 bases sitting between them. In germline, CDR1 is MDHEN, CDR2 SYDVKM. The CDR3 spans 14 residues. The CDR3 DNA reads as TGTGCCAGCAGTTCCCGGGGACTCCAAGAGACCCAGTACTTC. It translates to CASSSRGLQETQYF.

The chain has TRBV14 and TRBJ1-1; 10 bases fit TRBD1. This CDR3 has 14 amino acids. Germline V gene lookup returns CDR1 SGHDN and CDR2 FVKESK. V lost 3 bases, J lost 6 bases, and 4 bases stayed unmatched. For the CDR3, the DNA is TGTGCCAGCAGCCATGGGACAGGGGCGGCTGAAGCTTTCTTT. Residues: CASSHGTGAAEAFF.

This clone showed up just a few times. This rearrangement joins TRBV18 to TRBJ2-3, with D possibly matching TRBD1 (6 bases). Germline CDR1 and CDR2: KGHSH and LQKENI. The CDR3 consists of 13 residues. Trimming stripped 6 bases from V and 4 bases from J, with 11 bases between. In DNA, the CDR3 is TGTGCCAGCTCCCTGACAGGCCCAGATACGCAGTATTTT. Translation gives CASSLTGPDTQYF.

CDR3 nucleotide sequence: TGTGCCAGCAGCCGACAGGGTTTGGAAAAACTGTTTTTT. It is translated as CASSRQGLEKLFF. The V call is TRBV5-8, the J call TRBJ1-4; 7 bases align to TRBD1. Losses at the gene ends were 4 bases for V and 8 bases for J; bases not matched to a gene: 5. The length of the CDR3 is 13 residues. Germline CDR1 and CDR2: SGHTS and YDEGEE.